This record looks at one TCR beta chain sequence and its context. Which antigen it targets is not known. No quality values exist for individual bases; no much larger clone is one base distant. T-cell subsets were not sorted, so the analysis was performed on bulk bone marrow. Bone marrow from 11 myelodysplastic syndrome patients was immunosequenced for TCR beta CDR3 regions before and after hypomethylating agent therapy. To track the repertoire longitudinally, every patient provided one baseline bone marrow along with two to three bone marrows taken at different post-treatment timepoints. Genomic DNA was isolated from whole bone marrow, and DNA quality was assessed with TapeStation, NanoDrop OneC and PicoGreen assays. Library method: the immunoSEQ multiplex PCR assay. Survey resolution was used, with two replicates of about 200 ng each, totaling around 400 ng of DNA per sample. The hsTCRB kit detected rearranged TCRB sequences in genomic DNA using multiplex PCR primers targeting V and J genes. The first PCR used the QIAGEN Multiplex PCR Kit for 30 to 35 cycles to amplify the CDR3 region. An 8-cycle second PCR added sample barcodes and Illumina adapters to each replicate. Quantification of the pooled libraries was done with a QuantStudio 6 and the KAPA library quantification kit. Approximately 16 pM of pooled libraries was sequenced on an Illumina MiSeq using 156-cycle single-end reads plus a 15-cycle index read. The authors' analysis ran thus. Of 168,753 unique clonotypes, approximately 1.8% were flagged by VDJdb annotation as previously reported viral-epitope-specific. Raw reads were processed into normalized, annotated TCRB repertoires with the immunoSEQ Data Assistant and immunoSEQ Analyzer. BioAnalyzer and version 0.6.5 of the immunarch R package were the tools used for clonotype analysis. Richness was estimated after downsampling every repertoire to the clone count of the smallest repertoire. Fisher's exact tests classified clonotypes as expanded, contracted or novel, with novel meaning zero frequency before treatment. Significantly changed CDR3 beta sequences were clustered with GLIPH2 at simulation_depth=1000 and kmer_min_depth=3, and CDR3s shorter than five residues were left out. TCRdb took this table from immuneACCESS and kept in-frame rearrangements with V and J called. Such tables lack part of the clones; where checked against another copy, unresolved V genes explain under half of the gap, and the rest is unexplained. That table is the source of V, J and clone size, and D and trimming were worked out from the DNA. A total of around 2,000 clones appear in this sample, 65% to 90% of them only once. The top ten constitute 22% of the sample.

The data were taken from a study of hypomethylating agent response in myelodysplastic syndrome (dated by TCRdb to 2020 to 2022). Regarding the study in general: The hypomethylating agents azacitidine (most of the 11) or decitabine (3 of 11) were used to treat the patients. Response was defined as complete response or hematologic improvement, and patients who met neither criterion were classified as non-responders. TET2 mutation was identified most frequently, being present in about 50% of the 11 patients. Patients had a mean age of approximately 69 +/- 5.7 years, and a diploid cytogenetic profile was the most common. Complete response or hematologic improvement was achieved by six patients, and about five patients were classified as non-responders. The cohort included 8 or 9 male and 2 female myelodysplastic syndrome patients. Results and caveats for the whole study, not just this receptor: The cohort was small, with only around eleven patients analyzed. After treatment with a hypomethylating agent, no significant changes in richness, rarefaction diversity or clonality were seen, whether all patients were considered together or each response group separately. Responders more often showed novel clonotypes emerging, while non-responders displayed more contracted clonotypes after treatment. Whether the shared GLIPH2 clusters possibly recognize novel MDS antigens was not confirmed and still needs to be tested experimentally. Healthy control donors were not age-matched to MDS patients, which could have impacted the MDS versus healthy comparison.

This TCR derives from a human donor with myelodysplastic syndrome. The specimen was bone marrow, collected before or after starting hypomethylating agent treatment for myelodysplastic syndrome (not recorded which).

The CDR3 region: CSVENQRTDGYTF. Read as DNA, the sequence is TGCAGCGTTGAAAACCAAAGAACTGATGGCTACACCTTC. This chain is built from TRBV29-1 and TRBJ1-2; the D gene remains uncertain. The CDR3 has 13 amino acids, counting the end cysteine and phenylalanine. The read is trimmed to its CDR3 DNA, 39 bases read in frame from base 1. The germline V gene provides CDR1 SQVTM and CDR2 ANQGSEA. Trimming costs V 2 bases and J 6 bases, and their ends lie 13 bases apart.